The T cell receptor (beta chain) under discussion was sequenced for a study of CXCR3-negative and CXCR3-positive naive CD8 T cells. Study background: Per-library TRB read counts averaged about 1.5 +/- 0.3 million, adding up to some 130 million in total. General observations from the study: The study found more hydrophobic TRB CDR3s in CXCR3-positive naive cells than in CXCR3-negative naive cells. Naive CXCR3-positive and CXCR3-negative cells shared similar TRBV-TRBJ usage, unlike memory cells. Whereas both naive subsets had comparably high diversity, memory CD8+ cells had much lower diversity.

In the case of this clonotype: Its antigen is unknown.

Through 5' RACE with UMI labels, the TRB cDNA libraries were prepared. TCRdb re-called the 5' RACE reads, yielding one record per CDR3 amino acid sequence without DNA. The listing contains about 84,000 distinct CDR3 sequences. The sample comprised naive CXCR3+ CD8+ T cells from blood. Subset noted: CD45RO-CCR7+CD27+CD95- naive CD8+ T cells expressing CXCR3 (TNR3+). This receptor was identified in a human donor in good health. Some clones in this sample may be carry-over from other donors' samples.

The CDR3 is CSARAGMVTEAFF. The chain links TRBV20-1 to TRBJ1-1; TCRdb names TRBD1, which stays unverified in the absence of DNA. Germline CDR1 and CDR2: DFQATT and SNEGSKA (reference sequence). This CDR3 has 13 amino acids.